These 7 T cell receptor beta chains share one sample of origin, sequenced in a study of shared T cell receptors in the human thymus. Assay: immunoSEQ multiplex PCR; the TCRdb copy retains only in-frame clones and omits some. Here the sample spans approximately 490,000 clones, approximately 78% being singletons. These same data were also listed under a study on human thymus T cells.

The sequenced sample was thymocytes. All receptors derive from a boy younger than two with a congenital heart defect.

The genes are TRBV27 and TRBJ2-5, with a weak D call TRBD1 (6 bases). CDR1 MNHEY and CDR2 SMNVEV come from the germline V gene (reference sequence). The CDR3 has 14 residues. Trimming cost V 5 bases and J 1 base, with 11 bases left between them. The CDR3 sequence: CASSPDSLQETQYF. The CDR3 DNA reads TGTGCCAGCAGTCCGGACAGCCTCCAAGAGACCCAGTACTTC.

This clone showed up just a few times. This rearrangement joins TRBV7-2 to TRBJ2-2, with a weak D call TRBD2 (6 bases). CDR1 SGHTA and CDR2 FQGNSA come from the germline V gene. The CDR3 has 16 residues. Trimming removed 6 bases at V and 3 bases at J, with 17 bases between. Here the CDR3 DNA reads TGTGCCAGCAGATACCGGGTAGCGGAGTACACCGGGGAGCTGTTTTTT. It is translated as CASRYRVAEYTGELFF. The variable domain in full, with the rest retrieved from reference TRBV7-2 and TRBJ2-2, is GAGVSQSPSNKVTEKGKDVELRCDPISGHTALYWYRQSLGQGLEFLIYFQGNSAPDKSGLPSDRFSAERTGGSVSTLTIQRTQQEDSAVYLCASRYRVAEYTGELFFGEGSRLTVL.

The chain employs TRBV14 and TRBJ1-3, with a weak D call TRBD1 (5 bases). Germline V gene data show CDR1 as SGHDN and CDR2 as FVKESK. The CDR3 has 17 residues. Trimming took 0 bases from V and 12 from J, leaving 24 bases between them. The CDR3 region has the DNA TGTGCCAGCAGCCAAGAGCAGGGTAATTGGAACCCCCAAGGCATATATTTT. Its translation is CASSQEQGNWNPQGIYF.

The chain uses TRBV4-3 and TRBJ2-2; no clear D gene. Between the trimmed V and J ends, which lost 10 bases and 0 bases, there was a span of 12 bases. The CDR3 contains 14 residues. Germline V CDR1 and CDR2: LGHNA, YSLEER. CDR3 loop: CATRLTANTGELFF. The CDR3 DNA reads TGCGCCACACGCCTGACTGCGAACACCGGGGAGCTGTTTTTT.

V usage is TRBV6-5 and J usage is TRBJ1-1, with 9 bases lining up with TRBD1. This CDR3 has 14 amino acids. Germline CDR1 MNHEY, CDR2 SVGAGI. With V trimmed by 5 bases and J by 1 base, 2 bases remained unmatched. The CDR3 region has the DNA TGTGCCAGCAGTGGGACAGGGAAGAACACTGAAGCTTTCTTT. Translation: CASSGTGKNTEAFF.

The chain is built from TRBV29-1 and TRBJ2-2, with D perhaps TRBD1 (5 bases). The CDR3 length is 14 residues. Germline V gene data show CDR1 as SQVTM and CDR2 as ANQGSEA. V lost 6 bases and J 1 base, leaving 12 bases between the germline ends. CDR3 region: CSVKGWQNTGELFF. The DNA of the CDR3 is TGCAGCGTGAAGGGGTGGCAGAACACCGGGGAGCTGTTTTTT.

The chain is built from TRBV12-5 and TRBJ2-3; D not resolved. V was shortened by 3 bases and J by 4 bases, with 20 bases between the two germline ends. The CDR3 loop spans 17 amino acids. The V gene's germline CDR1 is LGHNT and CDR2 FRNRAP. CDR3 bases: TGTGCTAGTGGTTTCTTAGGTGGGCCCCGCCCCCCAGATACGCAGTATTTT. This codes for CASGFLGGPRPPDTQYF.